This T cell receptor beta chain was recorded in a study of blood T cells in healthy people across ages. This CDR3 is 14 amino acids long. The V gene's germline CDR1 is SGHTA and CDR2 FQGNSA. V trimming: 6 bases; J trimming: 2 bases; junction bases outside the gene matches: 4. Primers used in a second PCR of roughly 6 to 11 cycles were a sample-barcoded 5' primer and a J-beta primer mix. TCRdb recomputed calls from the 5' RACE reads with MiXCR, one row per CDR3 protein. The data contain about 840,000 distinct CDR3 sequences, 25% to 35% of them seen just once; the ten biggest clones take up roughly 10%. This same sample was also taken into another study, of T cells of mothers and their children.

The V call is TRBV7-2, the J call TRBJ2-7, with 10 positions matching TRBD1. Sequencing used blood. The sequence was obtained from a woman aged 40 to 50 in good health. The CDR3 nucleotides are TGTGCCAGCAGGGAGGGACAGGGGACCTACGAGCAGTACTTC. This translates into CASREGQGTYEQYF.